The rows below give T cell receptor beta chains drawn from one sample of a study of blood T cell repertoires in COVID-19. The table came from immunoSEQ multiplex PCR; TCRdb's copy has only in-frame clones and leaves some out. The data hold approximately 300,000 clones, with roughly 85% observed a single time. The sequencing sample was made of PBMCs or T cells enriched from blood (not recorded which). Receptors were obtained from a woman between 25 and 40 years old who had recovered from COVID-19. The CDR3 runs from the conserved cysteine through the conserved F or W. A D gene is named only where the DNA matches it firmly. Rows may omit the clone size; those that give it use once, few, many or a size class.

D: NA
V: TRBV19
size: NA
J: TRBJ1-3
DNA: TGTGCCAGTAGTATCTCCCCCTCTGGAAACACCATATATTTT
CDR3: CASSISPSGNTIYF

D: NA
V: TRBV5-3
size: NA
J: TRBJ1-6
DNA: TGTGCCAGAAGCTCGGGGGAAGGAAGCTCCTATAATTCACCCCTCCACTTT
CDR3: CARSSGEGSSYNSPLHF

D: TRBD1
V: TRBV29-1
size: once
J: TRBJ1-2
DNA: TGCAGCGTTGAAGGGGACAGGGGCGGCTATGGCTACACCTTC
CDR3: CSVEGDRGGYGYTF

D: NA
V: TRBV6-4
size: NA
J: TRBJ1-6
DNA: TGTGCCAGCAGTGATTCCGACAGAACTAATTCACCCCTCCACTTT
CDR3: CASSDSDRTNSPLHF

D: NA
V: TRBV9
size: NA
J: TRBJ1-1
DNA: TGTGCCAGCAGCCCACAGACGATGACATGGGGCGTGGAAGCTTTCTTT
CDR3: CASSPQTMTWGVEAFF

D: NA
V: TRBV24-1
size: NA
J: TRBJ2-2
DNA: TGTGCCACCAGAGGTAGGAGGGGGCGCGCCGGGGAGCTGTTTTTT
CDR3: CATRGRRGRAGELFF

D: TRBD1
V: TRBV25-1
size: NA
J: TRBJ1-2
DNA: TGTGCCAGCAGTGAATTAGGGACAGGGGGCCTTATACACGGCTACACCTTC
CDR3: CASSELGTGGLIHGYTF

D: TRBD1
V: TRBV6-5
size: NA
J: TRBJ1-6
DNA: TGTGCCAGCAGCACGACAGGGGTTAGTGATTCACCCCTCCACTTT
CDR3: CASSTTGVSDSPLHF

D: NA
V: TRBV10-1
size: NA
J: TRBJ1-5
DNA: TGCGCCAACCAGGCCACACACAATCAGCCCCAGCATTTT
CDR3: CANQATHNQPQHF

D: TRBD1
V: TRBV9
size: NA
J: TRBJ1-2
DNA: TGCGCCCTCTCGCCCGGGGCAGGGGGAACCTTC
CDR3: CALSPGAGGTF

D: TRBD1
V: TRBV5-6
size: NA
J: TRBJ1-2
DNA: TGTGCCAGCAGCCGCGGGACAGCGGAGACTAACTATGGCTACACCTTC
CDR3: CASSRGTAETNYGYTF

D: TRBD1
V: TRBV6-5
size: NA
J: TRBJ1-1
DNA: TGTGCCAGCATAAGACAGGGTTGGGACACTGAAGCTTTCTTT
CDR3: CASIRQGWDTEAFF

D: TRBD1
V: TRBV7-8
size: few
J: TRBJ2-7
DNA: TGTGCCAGCGGAGGACAGGGCTTCTACGAGCAGTACTTC
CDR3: CASGGQGFYEQYF

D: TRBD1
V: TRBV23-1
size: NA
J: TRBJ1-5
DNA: TGCGCCAGCAAAAGACAGGGACCCTACAATCAGCCCCAGCATTTT
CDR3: CASKRQGPYNQPQHF

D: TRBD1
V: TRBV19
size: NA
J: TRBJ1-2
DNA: TGTGCCAGTAGTGCCGACAGGGGGCGGCTTGGCTACACCTTC
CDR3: CASSADRGRLGYTF

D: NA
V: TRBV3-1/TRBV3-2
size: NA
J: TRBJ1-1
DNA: TGTGCCAGCAGCCTGACTGTGAACACTGAAGCTTTCTTT
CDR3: CASSLTVNTEAFF

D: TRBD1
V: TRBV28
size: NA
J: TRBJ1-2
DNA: TGTGCCAGCAGCACAATCAGGGGGAGGAGTGGCTACACCTTC
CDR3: CASSTIRGRSGYTF

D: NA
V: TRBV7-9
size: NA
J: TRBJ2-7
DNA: TGTGCCAGCAGCTTAGGCCAGAGCGTAGACGAGCAGTACTTC
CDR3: CASSLGQSVDEQYF

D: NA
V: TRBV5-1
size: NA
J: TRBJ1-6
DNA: TGCGCCAGCAGCTTCCGAGACTCCTATAATTCACCCCTCCACTTT
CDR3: CASSFRDSYNSPLHF

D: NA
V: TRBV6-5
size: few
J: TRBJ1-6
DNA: TGTGCCAGCAGTTACAGGGGAGGACCCCTCCACTTT
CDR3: CASSYRGGPLHF

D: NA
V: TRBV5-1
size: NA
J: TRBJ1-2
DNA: TGCGCCAGCAGCTTGGACGCAGGGAAGAACTATGGCTACACCTTC
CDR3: CASSLDAGKNYGYTF

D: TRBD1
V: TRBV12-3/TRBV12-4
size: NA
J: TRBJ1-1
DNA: TGTGCCAGCAGCGACAGGGAACCTGAAGCTTTCTTT
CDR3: CASSDREPEAFF